The rows below give T cell receptor beta chains drawn from one sample of a study of CD8+CD57+ T cells in acquired aplastic anemia. Via MiXCR, TCRdb re-called the reads, giving one row per CDR3 protein. The sample includes about 40,000 distinct CDR3 sequences, roughly 63% of them seen just once. Sample: sorted CD4+, CD8+, or CD8+CD57+ T cells (not recorded which) from PBMCs. These receptors were taken from a human donor with aplastic anemia. CDR3s include the opening cysteine and the closing phenylalanine or tryptophan. A D gene is named only where the DNA matches it firmly. Expanded clones get a size class; other rows say once, few or many, or leave the size out.

v_gene	d_gene	j_gene	abundance	CDR3aa	CDR3nt
TRBV5-1	NA	TRBJ2-1	NA	CASSLVRGGAGDNEQFF	TGCGCCAGCAGCTTGGTACGTGGGGGGGCGGGAGACAATGAGCAGTTCTTC
TRBV12-3/TRBV12-4	TRBD2	TRBJ2-1	many	CASKAGGEQGEQFF	TGTGCCAGTAAAGCGGGGGGGGAGCAGGGTGAGCAGTTCTTC
TRBV20-1	NA	TRBJ2-7	NA	CSARDSRDEQYF	TGCAGTGCTAGAGATTCAAGGGACGAGCAGTACTTC
TRBV13	NA	TRBJ2-5	NA	CASSPSPGIETQYF	TGTGCCAGCAGCCCAAGTCCGGGGATAGAGACCCAGTACTTC
TRBV10-2	NA	TRBJ1-1	NA	CASSETRKNTEAFF	TGCGCCAGCAGTGAGACACGCAAGAACACTGAAGCTTTCTTT
TRBV24-1	NA	TRBJ2-3	once	CATSDRTDTQYF	TGTGCCACCAGTGATAGGACAGATACGCAGTATTTT
TRBV19	TRBD1	TRBJ2-7	NA	CASSPNRYKGQGGYEQYF	TGTGCCAGTAGTCCTAACCGTTATAAGGGACAGGGCGGCTACGAGCAGTACTTC
TRBV11-2	NA	TRBJ2-1	NA	CASSLRRGTYNEQFF	TGTGCCAGCAGCTTGAGAAGGGGCACCTACAATGAGCAGTTCTTC
TRBV9	TRBD1	TRBJ1-3	NA	CASSVLGQAANTIYF	TGTGCCAGCAGCGTACTCGGACAGGCTGCGAACACCATATATTTT
TRBV11-2	NA	TRBJ1-3	many	CASSLEAGDGNTIYF	TGTGCCAGCAGCTTAGAGGCAGGCGATGGAAACACCATATATTTT
TRBV19	TRBD2	TRBJ2-3	once	CASSISGGDRVADTQYF	TGTGCCAGTAGTATTAGTGGGGGGGACCGTGTTGCAGATACGCAGTATTTT
TRBV25-1	NA	TRBJ1-1	NA	CASFRGWTEAFF	TGTGCCAGCTTCCGTGGATGGACTGAAGCTTTCTTT
TRBV19	NA	TRBJ1-5	NA	CASSNLRDFQPQHF	TGTGCCAGTAGTAACCTCAGGGATTTTCAGCCCCAGCATTTT
TRBV7-8	TRBD1	TRBJ2-3	NA	CASSRSRDRGTDTQYF	TGTGCCAGCAGTCGCTCCCGGGACAGGGGGACAGATACGCAGTATTTT
TRBV10-3	NA	TRBJ1-3	few	CAISSDGNTIYF	TGTGCCATCAGTTCGGACGGAAACACCATATATTTT